This record looks at one T cell receptor (beta chain) sequence and its context. This clone occurred once. What this receptor recognizes is not known. It has no much larger one-base neighbor in the sample; base qualities were not kept. Interpreted using the paper, the time point label stands for: baseline before first vaccination. Vaccinee samples were obtained from the UK trials COV001 and COV002, which included a single-blind randomized controlled phase 2/3 trial of AZD1222 (ChAdOx1 nCoV-19) in healthy adults. For TCRbeta chain sequencing, PBMC samples from trial participants were taken at day 0 and at day 28 after the second dose. The sample is drawn from a study of T cell responses to AZD1222 COVID-19 vaccine (dated by TCRdb to 2020 to 2023). Describing the broader study: AZD1222 recipients with second doses at about 4 weeks or about 12 weeks were pooled, because spike-specific TCR depth and breadth did not differ between schedules. A total of more than 230 trial participants underwent TCR sequencing, of whom nearly 210 received two doses of AZD1222 and approximately 25 received two doses of the MenACWY control vaccine. Enrollment into the trials was organized by age into subgroups of 18-55, 56-69 and 70-plus years, and those subgroups contained approximately 150, 30 and 60 TCR-sequenced participants, respectively.

Study-wide findings and limitations: Most participants were white British and females outnumbered males, and the authors suggested that clonal diversity may have been underestimated. Conclusions about previously exposed vaccinees are limited because only a handful of AZD1222 recipients were SARS-CoV-2 seropositive at baseline. CD4 TCRs associated with the vaccine covered the entire spike protein, and the dominant responses were in regions 160-218 and 743-854. Reportedly, almost half of the unique spike-specific TCRs recognized epitopes lying outside the regions that are mutated in the B.1.351 and B.1.1.7 variants. A significant rise in spike-specific TCR breadth and depth was observed after two AZD1222 doses relative to day 0 and relative to MenACWY recipients. Because no day 14 peak-response samples were available, repertoires were characterized only after the peak T cell response. In the small 56-69-year group, the increase in depth fell short of significance, most likely because of low power.

The CDR3 regions of human TCRbeta chains were analyzed by immunosequencing. In the original analysis: TCRs in the repertoires were compared against a reference library of SARS-CoV-2-specific TCRs that had been generated with the MIRA antigen-specificity platform. Breadth was defined as the fraction of unique TCRs that were SARS-CoV-2-associated, and depth was defined as the fraction of total T cells that were SARS-CoV-2-associated. Using the MIRA data, each spike-specific TCR was mapped to the spike region that the TCR reacts to and placed in a CD4 or CD8 class. Log10-transformed breadth and depth values were compared by one-way ANOVA with Sidak's multiple comparisons tests. Drawn from immuneACCESS, this table holds only the in-frame rearrangements with V and J called that TCRdb kept. Clones are partly lost; checked studies trace under half to an unresolved V gene and leave the rest unexplained. D and trimming were read from the DNA, whereas the V and J calls and clone size are those reported in that table. Within this sample are about 130,000 clones, with around 92% of them counted one time only. 1.5% to 2% of the sample belongs to the ten largest clones.

The CDR3, cysteine through phenylalanine, is 16 amino acids long. The CDR3 DNA has 48 bases and is translated from base 1. Via the germline V gene, CDR1 is SGHDT and CDR2 YYEEEE. The trim is 1 base for V and 4 bases for J, with a gap of 15 bases between the germline ends. Here the sequenced sample was peripheral blood, taken on day 0 of AZD1222 vaccination. Recombination joined TRBV5-6 with TRBJ2-1, with the D gene call left open. This TCR derives from an adult in good health. The nucleotide sequence is TGTGCCAGCAGCTTGCTTAACTCCCCACCGTACAATGAGCAGTTCTTC. It translates as CASSLLNSPPYNEQFF.